This TCR beta chain emerged from a study of blood T cells in healthy people across ages. Broader study findings: Per million T cells, the diversity of TCR beta decreased roughly linearly as age advanced. Estimated diversity across one million T cells was deemed an underestimate.

PBMCs, at least 6 million per sample, were isolated. V was shortened by 0 bases and J by 1 base, with 7 bases between the two germline ends. The CDR3 runs 15 residues. Germline V lookup: CDR1 KGHDR, CDR2 SFDVKD. Next came a second PCR, run for about 7 to 11 cycles, which used a sample-barcoded 5' primer along with a J-beta primer mix. Unique molecular identifiers of 12 random nucleotides labeled each cDNA. TCRdb reanalysed the 5' RACE reads using MiXCR and keeps one entry per CDR3 protein. Seen here are about 1.8 million distinct CDR3 sequences, around half observed once, and the top ten hold roughly 2%. Regarding this clonotype: Its antigen is undetermined.

The sample taken for sequencing was blood. The chain uses TRBV24-1 and TRBJ2-3; D call uncertain. This receptor was obtained from a woman between 35 and 50 years old in good health. CDR3 residues: CATSDLRGGTDTQYF. The CDR3 nucleotides read TGTGCCACCAGTGATTTGCGAGGAGGCACAGATACGCAGTATTTT.